This TCR beta chain was retrieved from a study of cytomegalovirus exposure and HLA in healthy donors. About the research overall: According to later analysis, the same platform produced the 120 or so validation and 666 first-cohort repertoires.

Worth noting for this clone: Its specificity is unknown.

After removal of 5 bases from V and 2 bases from J, the junction contained 4 bases not matched to a gene. Germline-derived CDR1 and CDR2 are SGHAT and FQNNGV. The CDR3 is 14 residues long. Broader study findings: Reportedly, cytomegalovirus status was diagnosed with high sensitivity and specificity. In vitro data verified a few CMV-associated chains as specific for CMV antigens.

TCRdb's table, derived via immunoSEQ multiplex PCR, lists solely in-frame clones and lacks some. This table has 150,000 to 200,000 clones, 95% to 97% appearing once. The TCR comes from a woman between 18 and 29 years old in good health and CMV-seronegative. The specimen was PBMCs. V gene TRBV11-2 combines with J gene TRBJ1-2; 8 nucleotides agree with TRBD1. The CDR3 region has the DNA TGTGCCAGCAGCCGCCGGGACAGGAACTATGGCTACACCTTC. Translated, it gives CASSRRDRNYGYTF.